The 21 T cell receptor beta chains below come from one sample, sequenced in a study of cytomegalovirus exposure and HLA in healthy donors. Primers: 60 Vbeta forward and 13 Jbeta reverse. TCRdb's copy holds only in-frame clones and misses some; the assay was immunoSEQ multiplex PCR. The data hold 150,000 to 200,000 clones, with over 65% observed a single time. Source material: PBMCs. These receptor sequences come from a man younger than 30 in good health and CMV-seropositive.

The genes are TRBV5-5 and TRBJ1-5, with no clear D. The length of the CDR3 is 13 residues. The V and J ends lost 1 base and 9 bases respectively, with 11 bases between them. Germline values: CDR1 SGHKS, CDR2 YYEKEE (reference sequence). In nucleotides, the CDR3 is TGTGCCAGCAGCTTGCCAGGTTCAGGGCCCCAGCATTTT. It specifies CASSLPGSGPQHF. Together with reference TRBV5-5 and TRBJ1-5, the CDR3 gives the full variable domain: DAGVTQSPTHLIKTRGQQVTLRCSPISGHKSVSWYQQVLGQGPQFIFQYYEKEERGRGNFPDRFSARQFPNYSSELNVNALLLGDSALYLCASSLPGSGPQHFGDGTRLSIL.

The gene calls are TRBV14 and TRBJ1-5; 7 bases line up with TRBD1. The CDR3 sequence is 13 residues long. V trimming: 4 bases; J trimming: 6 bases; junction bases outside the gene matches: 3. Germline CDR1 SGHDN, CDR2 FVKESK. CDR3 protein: CASSLAGGQPQHF. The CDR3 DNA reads TGTGCCAGCAGCCTCGCAGGGGGTCAGCCCCAGCATTTT.

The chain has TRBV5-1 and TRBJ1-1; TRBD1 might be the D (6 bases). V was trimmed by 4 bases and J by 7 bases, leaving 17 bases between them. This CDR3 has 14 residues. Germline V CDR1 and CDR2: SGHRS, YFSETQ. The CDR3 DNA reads TGCGCCAGCAGCACAGGACAGAATGGTAATGAAGCTTTCTTT. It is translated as CASSTGQNGNEAFF.

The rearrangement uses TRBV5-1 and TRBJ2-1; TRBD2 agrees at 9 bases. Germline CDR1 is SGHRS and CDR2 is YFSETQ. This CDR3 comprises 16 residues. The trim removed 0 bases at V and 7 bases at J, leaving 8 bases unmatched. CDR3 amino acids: CASSLAVVAGGNEQFF. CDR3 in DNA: TGCGCCAGCAGCTTGGCAGTAGTGGCGGGAGGGAATGAGCAGTTCTTC.

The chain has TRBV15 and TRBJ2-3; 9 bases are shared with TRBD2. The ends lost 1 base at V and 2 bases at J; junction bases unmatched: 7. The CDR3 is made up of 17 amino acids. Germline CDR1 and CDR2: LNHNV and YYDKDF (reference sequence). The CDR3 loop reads CATSRARRGGPTDTQYF. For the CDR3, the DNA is TGTGCCACCAGCAGAGCTAGGCGGGGGGGCCCCACAGATACGCAGTATTTT.

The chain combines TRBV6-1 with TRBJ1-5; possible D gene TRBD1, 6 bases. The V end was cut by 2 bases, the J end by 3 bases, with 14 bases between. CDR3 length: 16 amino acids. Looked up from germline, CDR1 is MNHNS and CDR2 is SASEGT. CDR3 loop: CASSERAGAINQPQHF. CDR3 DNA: TGTGCCAGCAGTGAAAGGGCAGGGGCAATCAATCAGCCCCAGCATTTT.

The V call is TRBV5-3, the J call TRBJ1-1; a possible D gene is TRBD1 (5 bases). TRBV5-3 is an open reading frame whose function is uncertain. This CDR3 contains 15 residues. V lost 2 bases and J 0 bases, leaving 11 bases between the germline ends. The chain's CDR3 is CARSFDSYMNTEAFF. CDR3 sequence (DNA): TGTGCCAGAAGCTTTGACAGTTACATGAACACTGAAGCTTTCTTT.

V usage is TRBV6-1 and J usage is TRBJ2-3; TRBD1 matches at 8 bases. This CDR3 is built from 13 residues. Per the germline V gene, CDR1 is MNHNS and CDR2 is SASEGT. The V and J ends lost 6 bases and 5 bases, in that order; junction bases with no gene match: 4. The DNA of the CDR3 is TGTGCCAGCAGCAACAGGGGGGAAGATACGCAGTATTTT. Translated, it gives CASSNRGEDTQYF.

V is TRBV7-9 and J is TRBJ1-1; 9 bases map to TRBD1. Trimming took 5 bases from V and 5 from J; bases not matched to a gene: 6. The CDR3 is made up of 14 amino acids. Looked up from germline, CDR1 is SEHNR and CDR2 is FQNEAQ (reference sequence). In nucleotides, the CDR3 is TGTGCCAGCAGCCCAAAGACAGGGGGGACTGAAGCTTTCTTT. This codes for CASSPKTGGTEAFF. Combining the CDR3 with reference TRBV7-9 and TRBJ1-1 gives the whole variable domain DTGVSQNPRHKITKRGQNVTFRCDPISEHNRLYWYRQTLGQGPEFLTYFQNEAQLEKSRLLSDRFSAERPKGSFSTLEIQRTEQGDSAMYLCASSPKTGGTEAFFGQGTRLTVV.

In DNA form, the CDR3 reads TGTGCCAGTAGGGCAGACAATGAGCAGTTCTTC. Its protein is CASRADNEQFF. The chain is built from TRBV19 and TRBJ2-1, with no clear D. The CDR3 spans 11 residues. Germline values: CDR1 LNHDA, CDR2 SQIVND (reference sequence). V was clipped by 6 bases and J by 5 bases, with 5 bases between them.

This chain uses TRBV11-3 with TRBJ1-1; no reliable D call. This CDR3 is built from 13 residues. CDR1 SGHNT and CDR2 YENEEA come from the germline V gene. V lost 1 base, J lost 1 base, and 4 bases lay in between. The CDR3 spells CASSLGQNTEAFF. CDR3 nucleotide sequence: TGTGCCAGCAGCTTAGGACAGAACACTGAAGCTTTCTTT.

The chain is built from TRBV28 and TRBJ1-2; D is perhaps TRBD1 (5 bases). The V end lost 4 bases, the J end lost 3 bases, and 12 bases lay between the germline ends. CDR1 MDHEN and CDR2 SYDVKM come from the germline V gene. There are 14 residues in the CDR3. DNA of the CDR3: TGTGCCAGCAGTTCCGGGGGGAGTTACTATGGCTACACCTTC. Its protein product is CASSSGGSYYGYTF.

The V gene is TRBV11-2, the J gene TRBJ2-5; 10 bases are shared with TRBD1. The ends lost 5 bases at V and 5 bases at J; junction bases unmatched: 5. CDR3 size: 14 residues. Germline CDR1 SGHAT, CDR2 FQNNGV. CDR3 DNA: TGTGCCAGCAGCGCCGACAGGGGGCGGGAGACCCAGTACTTC. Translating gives CASSADRGRETQYF. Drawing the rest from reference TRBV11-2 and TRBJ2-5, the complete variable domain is EAGVAQSPRYKIIEKRQSVAFWCNPISGHATLYWYQQILGQGPKLLIQFQNNGVVDDSQLPKDRFSAERLKGVDSTLKIQPAKLEDSAVYLCASSADRGRETQYFGPGTRLLVL.

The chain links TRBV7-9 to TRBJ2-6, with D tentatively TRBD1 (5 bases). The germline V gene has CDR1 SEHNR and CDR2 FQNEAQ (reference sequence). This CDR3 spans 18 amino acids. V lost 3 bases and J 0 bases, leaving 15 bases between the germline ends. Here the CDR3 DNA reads TGTGCCAGCAGCTTCGACAGATCATTCAGCTCTGGGGCCAACGTCCTGACTTTC. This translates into CASSFDRSFSSGANVLTF.

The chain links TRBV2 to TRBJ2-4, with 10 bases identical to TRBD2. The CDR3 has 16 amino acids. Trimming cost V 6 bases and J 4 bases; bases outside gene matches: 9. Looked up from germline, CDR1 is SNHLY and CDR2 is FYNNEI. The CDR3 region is CASSLLAGGRKNIQYF. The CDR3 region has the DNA TGTGCCAGCAGCCTCTTAGCGGGGGGACGGAAAAACATTCAGTACTTC. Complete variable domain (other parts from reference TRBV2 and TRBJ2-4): EPEVTQTPSHQVTQMGQEVILRCVPISNHLYFYWYRQILGQKVEFLVSFYNNEISEKSEIFDDQFSVERPDGSNFTLKIRSTKLEDSAMYFCASSLLAGGRKNIQYFGAGTRLSVL.

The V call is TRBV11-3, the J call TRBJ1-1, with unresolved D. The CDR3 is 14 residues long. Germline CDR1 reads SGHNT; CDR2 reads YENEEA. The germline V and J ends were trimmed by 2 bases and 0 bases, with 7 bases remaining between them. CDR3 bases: TGTGCCAGCAGCTTATTTGAGATGAACACTGAAGCTTTCTTT. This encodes CASSLFEMNTEAFF.

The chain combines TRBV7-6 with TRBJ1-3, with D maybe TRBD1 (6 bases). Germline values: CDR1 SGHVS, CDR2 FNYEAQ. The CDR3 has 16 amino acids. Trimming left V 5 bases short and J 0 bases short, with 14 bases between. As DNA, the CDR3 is TGTGCCAGCAGCCAGGGGTGGGCGAACTCTGGAAACACCATATATTTT. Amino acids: CASSQGWANSGNTIYF.

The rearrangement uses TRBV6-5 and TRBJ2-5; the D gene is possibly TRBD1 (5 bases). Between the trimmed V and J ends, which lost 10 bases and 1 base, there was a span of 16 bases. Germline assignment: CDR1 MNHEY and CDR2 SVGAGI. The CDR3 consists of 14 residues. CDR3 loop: CATPLPDSQETQYF. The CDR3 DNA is TGTGCCACCCCCCTCCCAGACAGCCAAGAGACCCAGTACTTC.

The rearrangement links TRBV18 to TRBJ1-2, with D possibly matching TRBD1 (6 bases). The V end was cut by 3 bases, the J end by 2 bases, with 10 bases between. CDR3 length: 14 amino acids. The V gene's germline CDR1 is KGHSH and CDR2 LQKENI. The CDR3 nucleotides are TGTGCCAGCTCACCGGGGGGGCAAAACTATGGCTACACCTTC. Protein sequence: CASSPGGQNYGYTF.

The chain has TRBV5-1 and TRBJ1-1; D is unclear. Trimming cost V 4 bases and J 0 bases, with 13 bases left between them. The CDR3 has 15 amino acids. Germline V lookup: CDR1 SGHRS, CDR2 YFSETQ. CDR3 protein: CASSPITTVNTEAFF. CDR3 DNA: TGCGCCAGCAGCCCCATAACGACTGTGAACACTGAAGCTTTCTTT.

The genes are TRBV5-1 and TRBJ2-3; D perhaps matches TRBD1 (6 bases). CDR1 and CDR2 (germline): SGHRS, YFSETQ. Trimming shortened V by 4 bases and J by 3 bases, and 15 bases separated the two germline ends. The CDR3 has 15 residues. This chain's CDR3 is CASSPAGTRTDTQYF. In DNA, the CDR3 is TGCGCCAGCAGCCCCGCCGGGACAAGAACAGATACGCAGTATTTT.